The T cell receptor beta chain under discussion was sequenced for a study of shared clonotypes between healthy human individuals. The V gene's germline CDR1 is MRHNA and CDR2 SNTAGT. V was cut by 1 base and J by 0 bases, with 2 bases left in between. CDR3 length: 13 residues. Findings and caveats of the study: Represented diversity, genetic and exposure-history alike, was limited by few donors.

As regards this clone: Its cognate antigen is unknown. This sequence is one base from a far larger clone and is likely a read error.

What was sequenced on ten immunoSEQ deep assay plates was unsorted PBMC DNA. Some clones are missing from TCRdb's copy, which holds only in-frame ones; the method was immunoSEQ multiplex PCR. The top ten clones hold 12% of a sample with some 530,000 clones, 81% of them seen once. The sample was PBMCs. The chain couples TRBV6-4 to TRBJ2-3; unclear D gene. This sequence was found in a woman in her 40s in good health. Some clones in this sample may be carry-over from other donors' samples. The CDR3 here is CASSDYSTDTQYF. In DNA form, the CDR3 reads TGTGCCAGCAGTGACTATAGCACAGATACGCAGTATTTT.